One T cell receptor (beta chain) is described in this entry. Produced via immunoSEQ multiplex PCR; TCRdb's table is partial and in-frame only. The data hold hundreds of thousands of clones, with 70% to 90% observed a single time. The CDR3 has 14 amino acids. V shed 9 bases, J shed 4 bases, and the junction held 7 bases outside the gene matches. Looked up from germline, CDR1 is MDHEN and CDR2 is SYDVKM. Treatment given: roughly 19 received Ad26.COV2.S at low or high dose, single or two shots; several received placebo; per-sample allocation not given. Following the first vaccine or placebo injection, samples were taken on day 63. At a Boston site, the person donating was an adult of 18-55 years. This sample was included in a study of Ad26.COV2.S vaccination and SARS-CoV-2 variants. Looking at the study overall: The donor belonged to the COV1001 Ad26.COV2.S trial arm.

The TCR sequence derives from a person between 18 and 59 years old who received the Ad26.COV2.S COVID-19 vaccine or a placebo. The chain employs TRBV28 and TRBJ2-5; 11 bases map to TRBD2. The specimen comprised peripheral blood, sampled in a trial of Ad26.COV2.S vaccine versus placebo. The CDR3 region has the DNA TGTGCCAGTAAATGGGGGACTAGCGGAGAGACCCAGTACTTC. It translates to CASKWGTSGETQYF. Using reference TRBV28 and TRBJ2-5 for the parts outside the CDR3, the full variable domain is DVKVTQSSRYLVKRTGEKVFLECVQDMDHENMFWYRQDPGLGLRLIYFSYDVKMKEKGDIPEGYSVSREKKERFSLILESASTNQTSMYLCASKWGTSGETQYFGPGTRLLVL.